The T cell receptor beta chain under discussion was sequenced for a study of metastatic and nonmetastatic thyroid tumors. On the study more broadly: Samples came from malignant and benign thyroid patients, and repertoires were compared across blood and tumor or nodule tissue. Notes on the study in general: Reports indicated that malignant thyroid tumors showed significantly higher TCR beta diversity than benign nodules did, in blood and tumor.

No patient had received any treatment before thyroid surgery. As handled by the study authors: It was from CDR3 differences across clinicopathological groups that a distant-metastasis classifier for papillary thyroid cancer was built. TCRdb re-clonotyped the PCR reads through MiXCR. The authors' filters were not applied to this entry. The table has about 13,000 clones, less than 30% seen once; the top ten hold 3.6%. Points on this clone: The antigen remains undetermined.

The CDR3 sequence is 13 residues long. Trimming cost V 2 bases and J 6 bases; bases outside gene matches: 4. The germline CDR1 and CDR2 sequences are KGHSH and LQKENI. The V and J genes are TRBV18 and TRBJ2-7; the match to TRBD1 covers 7 bases. The specimen was blood. This clonotype originated in a female donor with papillary thyroid cancer or a benign thyroid nodule (not recorded which). Some clones in this sample may be carry-over from other donors' samples. The DNA of the CDR3 is TGTGCCAGCTCACCAGGGACAGACGGCGAGCAGTACTTC. Translated: CASSPGTDGEQYF.